These 22 T cell receptor beta chains were sequenced from one sample in a study of identical twins. TCRdb used MiXCR to reprocess the 5' RACE reads, holding one entry per CDR3 protein. The table has under 900,000 distinct CDR3 sequences, 15% to 20% seen once. This sample also appeared in a second study, on T cells expressing NK-cell markers.

Sequenced input: PBMCs. The receptors derive from a woman aged 18-29 years in good health.

This clonotype was seen a handful of times. This chain links TRBV3-1 with TRBJ2-2; 8 bases map to TRBD2. CDR1 and CDR2 from the germline V gene are LGHDT and YNNKEL (reference sequence). J was trimmed by 3 bases and V by 3 bases; bases with no gene match: 3. The CDR3 contains 15 residues. CDR3 DNA: TGTGCCAGCAGCCACAGCGGGAGTGACACCGGGGAGCTGTTTTTT. Translation gives CASSHSGSDTGELFF.

This clonotype has only a few counts. The chain employs TRBV9 and TRBJ2-7; TRBD2 matches at 10 bases. The CDR3 has 15 amino acids. V lost 0 bases to trimming and J lost 2 bases; unmatched junction nucleotides: 2. From germline, CDR1 is SGDLS and CDR2 YYNGEE. In DNA, the CDR3 is TGTGCCAGCAGCGTAGCTAGCGGGAGCCCCTACGAGCAGTACTTC. Amino acids: CASSVASGSPYEQYF.

This clonotype was detected only a few times. This chain links TRBV6-1 with TRBJ2-6; D is undetermined. The CDR3 covers 15 residues. Trimming stripped 8 bases from V and 0 bases from J, with 11 bases between. Looked up from germline, CDR1 is MNHNS and CDR2 is SASEGT. DNA of the CDR3: TGTGCCAGCGGTAGGACCTCCTCTGGGGCCAACGTCCTGACTTTC. It translates to CASGRTSSGANVLTF.

The chain couples TRBV29-1 to TRBJ2-3, with D uncertain. Germline V gene sequence: CDR1 SQVTM, CDR2 ANQGSEA. The V gene lost 5 bases and the J gene lost 1 base, with 7 bases spanning the gap. This CDR3 spans 12 amino acids. The chain's CDR3 is CSVQRGTDTQYF. The CDR3 nucleotides are TGCAGCGTTCAGCGCGGCACAGATACGCAGTATTTT.

As for this clonotype: At one boundary the junction diverges from the germline segment, which might be a read error. J is TRBJ2-3 and V is TRBV9, with 8 bases identical to TRBD2. The CDR3 consists of 16 residues. The germline V gene encodes CDR1 SGDLS and CDR2 YYNGEE. The chain's CDR3 is CASSVEGLGSTDTQYF. The CDR3 coding sequence is TGTGCCAGCAGCGTAGAGGGACTAGGTAGCACTGATACGCAGTATTTT.

This clonotype has only a few counts. Compared with germline, one end of the junction differs, possibly owing to a read error. The chain has TRBV12-3 or TRBV12-4 and TRBJ2-5; unclear D gene. The CDR3 contains 13 residues. CDR3 residues: CASSLKAPPGSDF. CDR3 coding DNA: TGTGCCAGCAGCTTGAAGGCCCCACCGGGCTCGGACTTC.

This clonotype was counted a few times. V is TRBV10-3 and J is TRBJ1-1, with 8 bases that match TRBD1. V gave up 10 bases and J gave up 6 bases; unmatched junction bases: 10. The CDR3 consists of 13 residues. CDR1 is ENHRY, CDR2 SYGVKD, per germline. This CDR3 is CASTGRGQAEAFF. In nucleotides, the CDR3 is TGTGCCAGCACGGGTAGGGGACAGGCTGAAGCTTTCTTT.

The V call is TRBV2, the J call TRBJ2-7, with 11 bases aligning to TRBD1. V lost 4 bases to trimming and J lost 3 bases; unmatched junction nucleotides: 11. Germline CDR1 is SNHLY and CDR2 is FYNNEI. CDR3 size: 17 residues. CDR3 sequence reads: CASSVRLWTGGLYEQYF. The CDR3 DNA follows: TGTGCCAGCAGTGTTCGTCTATGGACAGGGGGCCTCTACGAGCAGTACTTC.

This clonotype was detected a few times. This sequence joins TRBV7-2 and TRBJ2-7; no reliable D call. The germline V gene encodes CDR1 SGHTA and CDR2 FQGNSA. The CDR3 length is 14 residues. Deletions cut 3 bases from V and 0 bases from J, with 9 bases between. The CDR3 DNA sequence: TGTGCCAGCAGCTTCTCAGCGAGCTCCTACGAGCAGTACTTC. As protein: CASSFSASSYEQYF.

The gene calls are TRBV25-1 and TRBJ1-1; TRBD1 aligns across 7 bases. The CDR3 consists of 12 residues. Germline V lookup: CDR1 MGHDK, CDR2 SYGVNS. After removal of 8 bases from V and 8 bases from J, the junction contained 8 bases not matched to a gene. The CDR3 protein is CASGRSDREAFF. For the CDR3, the DNA is TGTGCCAGCGGTAGATCGGACAGGGAAGCTTTCTTT.

This CDR3 is CASSYVKGGSSEQYF. In DNA, the CDR3 is TGTGCCAGCAGTTACGTCAAGGGCGGGAGTAGCGAGCAGTACTTC. The rearrangement links TRBV6-5 to TRBJ2-7, with 7 nucleotides matching TRBD2. Germline CDR1 reads MNHEY; CDR2 reads SVGAGI. Losses at the gene ends were 2 bases for V and 6 bases for J; bases not matched to a gene: 10. The CDR3 sequence is 15 residues long.

This clonotype was counted many times. V gene TRBV20-1 combines with J gene TRBJ1-5; no clear D. The length of the CDR3 is 13 residues. Germline CDR1 reads DFQATT; CDR2 reads SNEGSKA (reference sequence). Trimming stripped 7 bases from V and 1 base from J, with 11 bases between. CDR3 bases: TGCAGTGTAGTGATCGGGAGCAATCAGCCCCAGCATTTT. It specifies CSVVIGSNQPQHF.

This clonotype was detected a few times. The gene calls are TRBV12-3 or TRBV12-4 and TRBJ1-2; D perhaps matches TRBD1 (5 bases). V lost 7 bases and J 2 bases, leaving 14 bases between the germline ends. There are 14 residues in the CDR3. CDR3 nucleotide sequence: TGTGCCAGCACCCCTGGGGGGTTCAACTATGGCTACACCTTC. Its translation: CASTPGGFNYGYTF.

This clonotype has a handful of counts. The chain combines TRBV6-1 with TRBJ1-3; D call uncertain. Germline CDR1 MNHNS, CDR2 SASEGT. V was pared by 8 bases and J by 2 bases, with 13 bases between. There are 14 residues in the CDR3. CDR3 residues: CASAGRETGNTIYF. The CDR3 DNA follows: TGTGCCAGCGCGGGGAGAGAGACTGGAAACACCATATATTTT.

This clonotype was seen a handful of times. This sequence joins TRBV5-1 and TRBJ2-7, with TRBD2 identical over 7 bases. The length of the CDR3 is 14 residues. V dropped 1 base and J dropped 1; count of bases not matched to a gene: 2. Germline V gene lookup returns CDR1 SGHRS and CDR2 YFSETQ. The chain's CDR3 is CASSLKRGSYEQYF. The DNA of the CDR3 is TGCGCCAGCAGCTTGAAGCGGGGTTCCTACGAGCAGTACTTC.

This clonotype was picked up a small number of times. The V call is TRBV20-1, the J call TRBJ2-7, with D unclear. Germline loops: CDR1 DFQATT, CDR2 SNEGSKA (reference sequence). The CDR3 length is 12 residues. The DNA of the CDR3 is TGCAGCGGTCTCCATGGCTTGCGCGAGCAGTACTTC. Residues: CSGLHGLREQYF.

This clonotype was seen a handful of times. This chain links TRBV6-5 with TRBJ2-6; D not resolved. V was pared by 2 bases and J by 1 base, with 9 bases between. This CDR3 has 16 residues. Germline V gene lookup returns CDR1 MNHEY and CDR2 SVGAGI. The CDR3 DNA reads as TGTGCCAGCAGTTACCGTAGGATTTCTGGGGCCAACGTCCTGACTTTC. It is translated as CASSYRRISGANVLTF.

This clonotype was counted only a few times. The chain is built from TRBV2 and TRBJ2-1, with a tentative D call TRBD2 (5 bases). Between the trimmed V and J ends, which lost 6 bases and 7 bases, there was a span of 16 bases. The length of the CDR3 is 14 residues. Germline CDR1 SNHLY, CDR2 FYNNEI. The DNA of the CDR3 is TGTGCCAGCAGAGGCGGCGGGCGATTAAATGAGCAGTTCTTC. It specifies CASRGGGRLNEQFF.

This chain joins TRBV2 and TRBJ2-3, with 10 bases aligning to TRBD2. J gave up 2 bases and V 11 bases, and 10 bases lay outside the gene matches. The length of the CDR3 is 15 residues. The V gene's germline CDR1 is SNHLY and CDR2 FYNNEI. CDR3 in DNA: TGTGCCTCAAGAGGGCTAGCGGGGGCCACAGATACGCAGTATTTT. Translating gives CASRGLAGATDTQYF.

The chain is built from TRBV3-1 and TRBJ2-7; possibly TRBD1 for D (6 bases). V lost 1 base and J 7 bases, leaving 11 bases between the germline ends. CDR3 size: 13 residues. Germline loops: CDR1 LGHDT, CDR2 YNNKEL (reference sequence). The CDR3 spells CASSQGWTDEQYF. The CDR3 DNA follows: TGTGCCAGCAGCCAAGGATGGACAGATGAGCAGTACTTC.

The CDR3 bases are TGCAGCGCCAGACAACAGGGAAACACCATATATTTT. As protein: CSARQQGNTIYF. The chain carries TRBV29-1 and TRBJ1-3; no clear D. Trimming left V 7 bases short and J 4 bases short, with 11 bases between. Germline assignment: CDR1 SQVTM and CDR2 ANQGSEA. There are 12 residues in the CDR3.

This clonotype occurred a few times. This chain joins TRBV7-9 and TRBJ1-1; 8 positions agree with TRBD1. The CDR3 covers 14 residues. Germline V gene lookup returns CDR1 SEHNR and CDR2 FQNEAQ (reference sequence). Losses at the gene ends were 4 bases for V and 5 bases for J; bases not matched to a gene: 6. CDR3 DNA: TGTGCCAGCAGCTCCCGGACAGGGCGGACTGAAGCTTTCTTT. Protein sequence: CASSSRTGRTEAFF.